Included here is one T cell receptor (beta chain) sequence, with context. Its antigen is unknown. V was shortened by 10 bases and J by 5 bases, with 17 bases between the two germline ends. Germline V gene sequence: CDR1 LNHDA, CDR2 SQIVND (reference sequence). The length of the CDR3 is 13 residues. The sample originates from a study of cytomegalovirus exposure and HLA in healthy donors. Findings and limits, study-wide: Cytomegalovirus status was reportedly diagnosed by the classifier with high sensitivity and specificity. That first-cohort TCR clusters tended to co-occur in the 130 or so validation repertoires was found in a later analysis. Cytomegalovirus association was listed for roughly 160 TCR beta chains.

TCRdb's table, derived via immunoSEQ multiplex PCR, lists solely in-frame clones and lacks some. The table has 130,000 or so clones, under 90% seen once. The sample was PBMCs. J is TRBJ1-1 and V is TRBV19; D remains ambiguous. The TCR comes from a man under 40 in good health and CMV-seronegative. The CDR3 is CATREAGLTEAFF. DNA of the CDR3: TGTGCCACCCGGGAGGCAGGTCTGACTGAAGCTTTCTTT.